The next 6 T cell receptor beta chains were all read from a single sample in a study (dated by TCRdb to the mid-2010s). Receptor amplification or capture employed 5' RACE. The reads were generated on an Illumina MiSeq. The public reads were quality trimmed at Q25 with fastp and then assembled into clones with MiXCR by TCRdb, keeping productive beta chains. CDR3 protein duplicates are merged, each entry listing the most common genes and DNA. Counted in this sample were over 10,000 distinct CDR3 sequences; 20% to 25% of them appeared once. The leading ten clones occupy 2.5% to 3.5% of the sample. The sample consisted of naive CD4+ T cells sorted from blood. This specimen's cell subset or site label, interpreted: naive CD4+ T cells, CD4+CD45RA+CD25-. Receptors originate from a female donor with breast cancer.

Comment on this clonotype: A read error may account for a junction end that differs from germline. As DNA, the CDR3 is TGCAGCGTCGATCAGCGGGCCAACGCCCTGACTTTC. This gives the protein CSVDQRANALTF. V usage is TRBV29-1 and J usage is TRBJ2-6, with D possibly TRBD2 on 6 matching bases. The germline CDR1 and CDR2 sequences are SQVTM and ANQGSEA. This CDR3 is built from 12 residues.

This clonotype was seen a handful of times. This chain links TRBV29-1 with TRBJ1-2; D is ambiguous. The V gene's germline CDR1 is SQVTM and CDR2 ANQGSEA. Trimming took off 4 bases at V and 4 bases at J, with 16 bases between the two ends. This CDR3 comprises 14 residues. The CDR3 here is CSVASLGEGYGYTF. CDR3 DNA: TGCAGCGTTGCGAGTCTCGGAGAGGGCTATGGCTACACCTTC.

This clonotype was recorded at least ten times. The genes are TRBV24-1 and TRBJ2-2, with 13 bases matching TRBD2. Per germline, CDR1 KGHDR and CDR2 SFDVKD. This CDR3 has 14 residues. J gave up 5 bases and V 7 bases, and 0 bases lay outside the gene matches. The CDR3 coding sequence is TGTGCCACCAGACTAGCGGGAGGGACCGGGGAGCTGTTTTTT. Amino acids: CATRLAGGTGELFF.

This clonotype was seen just once. Just one base apart from a much larger clone, this may be a read error. This chain connects TRBV6-1 to TRBJ2-1; D perhaps matches TRBD1 (6 bases). In germline, CDR1 is MNHNS, CDR2 SASEGT. This CDR3 region has 13 residues. The CDR3 is CASGRDTYNELFF. CDR3 DNA: TGTGCCAGCGGCCGGGACACTTACAATGAGCTGTTCTTC.

This clonotype has ten or more counts. V is TRBV7-8 and J is TRBJ2-7; 10 nucleotides match TRBD2. Germline-derived CDR1 and CDR2 are SGHVS and FQNEAQ. V gave up 10 bases and J gave up 0 bases; unmatched junction bases: 6. This CDR3 spans 14 amino acids. CDR3 coding DNA: TGTGCCACTAAAGCGGGAGGGCCCTCCTACGAGCAGTACTTC. Its protein product is CATKAGGPSYEQYF.

Regarding this clonotype: One base away lies a much larger clone, so this may be a sequencing read error. The chain recombines TRBV6-1 with TRBJ2-1; TRBD2 matches at 10 bases. CDR1 and CDR2 (germline): MNHNS, SASEGT. The V and J ends lost 2 bases and 5 bases, in that order; junction bases with no gene match: 3. This CDR3 has 15 residues. The CDR3 region has the DNA TGTGCCAGCAGTGAACAGAGCGGGGGGGACAATGAGCAGTTCTTC. Encoded protein: CASSEQSGGDNEQFF.